Sequencing of this T cell receptor beta chain was carried out in a study of blood T cell repertoires in COVID-19. Study details: From the United States, Italy and Spain came samples of acute and convalescent COVID-19. T cells, B-cell-depleted T cells, or PBMCs supplied cDNA or gDNA.

J gave up 11 bases and V 4 bases, and 5 bases lay outside the gene matches. Germline lookup yields CDR1 SGHRS and CDR2 YFSETQ. The CDR3 consists of 13 residues. As originally analysed: For nucleated cells, counts were estimated from reference gene primer amplification. Data came from immunoSEQ multiplex PCR; TCRdb stores just in-frame clones and leaves some out. V, J and clone size reflect that table, while D and trimming were determined from the DNA. The data hold about 160,000 clones, with approximately 84% observed a single time. This receptor was taken from a man in his forties with acute or convalescent COVID-19. The material sequenced was peripheral blood. The chain uses TRBV5-1 and TRBJ1-6; 8 positions match TRBD1. This CDR3 reads CASSPDRGTPLHF. CDR3 nucleotide sequence: TGCGCCAGCAGCCCTGACAGGGGAACACCCCTCCACTTT.